Listed here are 14 T cell receptor beta chains from one sample, sequenced in a study of blood T cell repertoires in COVID-19. Some clones are missing from TCRdb's copy, which holds only in-frame ones; the method was immunoSEQ multiplex PCR. The data hold about 150,000 clones, with 65% to 80% observed a single time. Sequenced input: PBMCs or T cells enriched from blood (not recorded which). These receptors came from a woman aged 70-85 years in a cohort exposed to, infected with or recovered from COVID-19 (not recorded which).

The V gene is TRBV19, the J gene TRBJ1-1; 7 nucleotides line up with TRBD1. Germline CDR1 and CDR2: LNHDA and SQIVND (reference sequence). This CDR3 is built from 16 residues. V gave up 4 bases and J gave up 1 base; unmatched junction bases: 9. The chain's CDR3 is CASSTGTALGNTEAFF. In DNA, the CDR3 is TGTGCCAGTAGTACCGGGACAGCCTTGGGGAACACTGAAGCTTTCTTT.

The chain carries TRBV4-2 and TRBJ2-3, with 9 nucleotides matching TRBD2. Germline V gene data show CDR1 as LGHNA and CDR2 as YNFKEQ. J lost 4 bases, V lost 4 bases, and 3 bases had no gene match. This CDR3 has 14 amino acids. The chain's CDR3 is CASSPSGNPDTQYF. In nucleotides, the CDR3 is TGTGCCAGCAGCCCTAGCGGGAATCCAGATACGCAGTATTTT.

This clone was observed a few times. The chain links TRBV18 to TRBJ2-1, with 9 bases lining up with TRBD2. The germline gives CDR1 KGHSH, CDR2 LQKENI. V was clipped by 4 bases and J by 8 bases; unmatched bases: 9. This CDR3 is 15 amino acids long. The CDR3 here is CASSLGLAGMDEQFF. The CDR3 DNA sequence: TGTGCCAGCTCACTCGGGCTAGCGGGAATGGATGAGCAGTTCTTC.

The rearrangement uses TRBV5-4 and TRBJ2-3, with a possible D match to TRBD1 (5 bases). V dropped 0 bases and J dropped 1 base, with 12 bases sitting between them. The germline V gene has CDR1 SGHNT and CDR2 YYREEE (reference sequence). The length of the CDR3 is 16 residues. This chain's CDR3 is CASSLESGWRTDTQYF. The CDR3 nucleotides read TGTGCCAGCAGCTTGGAGTCAGGGTGGCGCACAGATACGCAGTATTTT.

The gene calls are TRBV6-5 and TRBJ1-2, with a tentative D call TRBD1 (5 bases). Germline V gives CDR1 MNHEY, CDR2 SVGAGI. The V end was cut by 5 bases, the J end by 2 bases, with 15 bases between. This CDR3 has 15 residues. In nucleotides, the CDR3 is TGTGCCAGCAGTCCCCGACAGTCGCAAAACTATGGCTACACCTTC. Amino acids: CASSPRQSQNYGYTF.

This rearrangement joins TRBV5-1 to TRBJ2-1, with 11 bases aligning to TRBD2. With V trimmed by 2 bases and J by 0 bases, 7 bases remained unmatched. Germline V CDR1 and CDR2: SGHRS, YFSETQ. The length of the CDR3 is 18 residues. CDR3 loop: CASSFQYSGRASYNEQFF. The DNA of the CDR3 is TGCGCCAGCAGCTTCCAATATAGCGGGAGGGCCTCCTACAATGAGCAGTTCTTC.

V and J are TRBV11-2 and TRBJ1-2; 7 nucleotides align to TRBD1. The V segment lost 0 bases and the J segment 4 bases; nucleotides outside the gene matches: 5. The germline V gene encodes CDR1 SGHAT and CDR2 FQNNGV. This CDR3 has 15 amino acids. CDR3 sequence reads: CASSLEAGTAYGYTF. In nucleotides, the CDR3 is TGTGCCAGCAGCTTAGAAGCAGGGACAGCCTATGGCTACACCTTC.

The chain carries TRBV6-5 and TRBJ2-7, with no clear D. Germline values: CDR1 MNHEY, CDR2 SVGAGI. V lost 5 bases, J lost 1 base, and 12 bases lay in between. The CDR3 sequence is 14 residues long. DNA for the CDR3: TGTGCCAGCAGTCCCCGGGTGGAATCCTACGAGCAGTACTTC. Its translation is CASSPRVESYEQYF.

This chain connects TRBV27 to TRBJ2-6, with D unclear. V shed 2 bases and J shed 4 bases, with 3 bases lying between them. CDR1 is MNHEY, CDR2 SMNVEV, per germline (reference sequence). The CDR3 length is 13 residues. This CDR3 is CASSLAGANVLTF. The CDR3 nucleotides read TGTGCCAGCAGTTTAGCGGGGGCCAACGTCCTGACTTTC.

The CDR3 region is CASSLSPGTGGTGELFF. Here the CDR3 DNA reads TGCGCCAGCAGCTTGTCCCCCGGGACAGGGGGCACCGGGGAGCTGTTTTTT. This chain joins TRBV5-1 and TRBJ2-2, with 11 bases lining up with TRBD1. Germline CDR1 is SGHRS and CDR2 is YFSETQ. J gave up 4 bases and V 1 base, and 6 bases lay outside the gene matches. The CDR3 runs to 17 residues.

This chain joins TRBV30 and TRBJ1-2, with TRBD1 as a possible D gene (6 bases). CDR1 and CDR2 from the germline V gene are GTSNPN and SVGIG (reference sequence). CDR3 length equals 13 residues. Trimming shortened V by 5 bases and J by 0 bases, and 10 bases separated the two germline ends. The CDR3 DNA follows: TGTGCCTGGGAAGGGGGAGCTAACTATGGCTACACCTTC. Protein: CAWEGGANYGYTF.

This chain uses TRBV6-2 or TRBV6-3 with TRBJ2-5; 8 bases match TRBD2. In germline, CDR1 is MNHEY, CDR2 SVGEGT. CDR3 size: 14 residues. The V and J ends lost 2 bases and 4 bases, in that order; junction bases with no gene match: 3. In DNA, the CDR3 is TGTGCCAGCAGTTACCGAACTAGCGGAGAGACCCAGTACTTC. Translated, it gives CASSYRTSGETQYF.

V gene TRBV13 combines with J gene TRBJ1-1; 9 bases agree with TRBD1. The CDR3 has 14 amino acids. Germline values: CDR1 PRHDT, CDR2 FYEKMQ (reference sequence). Trimming took 7 bases from V and 6 from J; bases not matched to a gene: 9. The CDR3 sequence is CASNYRGRIAEAFF. Here the CDR3 DNA reads TGTGCCAGCAACTACAGGGGGCGCATCGCTGAAGCTTTCTTT.

The sample holds a few counts of this clone. V usage is TRBV4-2 and J usage is TRBJ2-1; 9 bases match TRBD2. CDR3 size: 15 residues. Germline loops: CDR1 LGHNA, CDR2 YNFKEQ. J lost 6 bases, V lost 0 bases, and 3 bases had no gene match. The CDR3 DNA is TGTGCCAGCAGCCAAGAGGCGGGAGGGCCCAATGAGCAGTTCTTC. It is translated as CASSQEAGGPNEQFF.